This TCR beta chain appears in the sequencing data of a study of vaccination and CD4 T cells after COVID-19. The wider study: Six males and four females, two Hispanic, made up the convalescents. Stimulation of cells relied on overlapping spike peptides derived from SARS-CoV-2, HCoV-NL63, HCoV-OC43 and HCoV-229E. Study results and caveats: When vaccine-specific clones from convalescent patients were examined, 304 of 307 were spike mono-reactive.

The junction had 8 bases not matched to a gene; V was cut back by 4 bases and J by 9 bases. This CDR3 contains 14 residues. The germline V gene has CDR1 KGHDR and CDR2 SFDVKD. This clonotype was observed a handful of times. The antigen remains undetermined. This sample's treatment: roughly 10-day PBMC culture with coronavirus spike peptide pools or control peptides (ViraFEST assay). An Oncomine TCR Beta short-read assay was used to sequence the DNA from cultured CD4+ T cells. TCRdb fed the PCR reads into MiXCR, producing one record per CDR3 protein. The sample yields 15,000 or so distinct CDR3 sequences, 34% seen once.

The chain uses TRBV24-1 and TRBJ1-5; 7 positions agree with TRBD1. The sample comprised cultured CD4+ T cells from blood. The source is a human donor with COVID-19. The CDR3 region has the DNA TGTGCCACCAGTGACAGGACAGGCTCAAGGCCCCAGCATTTT. This encodes CATSDRTGSRPQHF.